Here is one T cell receptor beta chain with its context. This specimen comes from a study of shared clonotypes between healthy human individuals. Looking at the study overall: Aged between 18 and 49, the donors were a couple of women and three men. Plates per donor: three CD4 naive, three CD4 memory, two CD8 naive, one CD8 memory.

With 1 base clipped from V and 0 bases from J, the junction kept 5 bases outside the gene matches. The length of the CDR3 is 17 residues. Germline assignment: CDR1 SGHAT and CDR2 FQNNGV. Sorted-subset replicate PCR reactions were performed with 150 to 200 ng DNA, corresponding to about 32,000 T cell genomes. Only in-frame clones appear in the TCRdb table, and some are missing; sequencing was by immunoSEQ multiplex PCR. The sample consists of roughly 2,500,000 clones, 93% of them appearing once. V is TRBV11-2 and J is TRBJ2-7; 11 bases agree with TRBD2. The origin of this receptor is a man aged 18 to 30 in good health. Some clones in this sample may be carry-over from other donors' samples. The source material was naive CD4+ T cells from PBMCs. Subset noted: CD45RA+ positively selected. The CDR3 loop is CASSLAYGTSGSYEQYF. CDR3 nucleotide sequence: TGTGCCAGCAGCTTAGCCTACGGGACTAGCGGCTCCTACGAGCAGTACTTC.